This T cell receptor beta chain was found in a study of blood T cell repertoires in COVID-19. Study at large: COVID-19 samples, acute and convalescent, were from the United States, Italy and Spain.

With 2 bases removed from V and 4 bases from J, the gap between germline ends came to 9 bases. CDR3 size: 14 residues. In germline, CDR1 is LNHDA, CDR2 SQIVND (reference sequence). In the original workflow: Nucleated cell number was recorded as an estimate derived from reference gene primer amplification. TCRdb's table, derived via immunoSEQ multiplex PCR, lists solely in-frame clones and lacks some. V, J and clone size reflect that table, while D and trimming were determined from the DNA. The profile shows just over 90,000 clones, 75% to 90% of them singletons. The rearrangement joins TRBV19 to TRBJ1-5, with D hard to call. The sample taken for sequencing was peripheral blood. This TCR was sampled from an elderly woman with acute or convalescent COVID-19. In DNA, the CDR3 is TGTGCCAGTAGTATACTGGCAGGTAATCAGCCCCAGCATTTT. As protein: CASSILAGNQPQHF.